This passage covers 11 T cell receptor beta chains from one sample sequenced in a study of OX40 agonist ivuxolimab in advanced cancers. Assay used: immunoSEQ multiplex PCR; TCRdb lists only in-frame clones, some missing. The sample holds 60,000 or so clones; around 83% are singletons and the top ten take approximately 1%. This material consisted of CD4+ or CD8+ T cells sorted from blood, taken in a trial of the OX40 agonist ivuxolimab. These receptors were obtained from an adult with an advanced solid tumor such as melanoma, head and neck, liver or kidney cancer.

V is TRBV5-1 and J is TRBJ2-1, with 11 bases aligning to TRBD2. The CDR3 is 15 amino acids. Germline V gene sequence: CDR1 SGHRS, CDR2 YFSETQ. With V trimmed by 6 bases and J by 12 bases, 14 bases remained unmatched. CDR3 sequence reads: CASTLGPSGGYPQFF. As DNA, the CDR3 is TGCGCCAGCACTTTGGGCCCTAGCGGGGGGTACCCGCAGTTCTTC.

This clone appeared a single time. DNA of the CDR3: TGCGCCAGCAGCTTGATGGCAGGGGGGAACGGCTACACCTTC. This codes for CASSLMAGGNGYTF. The J gene is TRBJ1-2, the V gene TRBV5-1; 7 nucleotides align to TRBD1. V was clipped by 1 base and J by 8 bases; unmatched bases: 8. Germline CDR1 and CDR2: SGHRS and YFSETQ. CDR3 length: 14 amino acids.

This chain links TRBV18 with TRBJ1-4, with 7 bases lining up with TRBD1. The CDR3 runs to 14 residues. Trimming removed 2 bases from V and 4 bases from J; junction bases left unmatched: 1. Per germline, CDR1 KGHSH and CDR2 LQKENI. CDR3 in DNA: TGTGCCAGCTCACCAAACAGGGGTAATGAAAAACTGTTTTTT. Residues: CASSPNRGNEKLFF.

This clone has more than one count but fewer than ten. The chain carries TRBV19 and TRBJ2-6; perhaps TRBD2 as D (5 bases). The CDR3 is 15 amino acids. The V gene lost 7 bases and the J gene lost 2 bases, with 12 bases spanning the gap. The germline V gene has CDR1 LNHDA and CDR2 SQIVND (reference sequence). Here the CDR3 reads CASTSQAAGANVLTF. The CDR3 coding sequence is TGTGCCAGTACTAGCCAGGCTGCTGGGGCCAACGTCCTGACTTTC.

The chain recombines TRBV30 with TRBJ1-2; a weak D match, TRBD1 (5 bases). V was cut by 3 bases and J by 5 bases, with 10 bases left in between. The CDR3 consists of 12 residues. The germline V gene encodes CDR1 GTSNPN and CDR2 SVGIG (reference sequence). CDR3 DNA: TGTGCCTGGAGCAAAAAGGGGTATGGCTACACCTTC. As protein: CAWSKKGYGYTF.

This chain links TRBV21-1 with TRBJ1-2. TRBV21-1 is deemed a pseudogene. The length of the CDR3 is 12 residues. The CDR3 DNA sequence: TGTGCCAGCAGCAGTCTCATAGGCGGCTACACCTTC. Residues: CASSSLIGGYTF.

The J gene is TRBJ2-3, the V gene TRBV5-1; tentatively, D is TRBD2 (6 bases). CDR3 length: 16 amino acids. The germline V and J ends were trimmed by 1 base and 1 base, with 13 bases remaining between them. Germline V gene sequence: CDR1 SGHRS, CDR2 YFSETQ. The CDR3 region is CASSLPTGTGTDTQYF. CDR3 coding DNA: TGCGCCAGCAGCTTGCCAACCGGGACTGGCACAGATACGCAGTATTTT.

V gene TRBV6-4 combines with J gene TRBJ1-1; 9 nucleotides match TRBD1. This CDR3 region has 14 residues. V lost 4 bases and J lost 4; bases outside the gene matches: 4. Germline V gives CDR1 MRHNA, CDR2 SNTAGT. DNA for the CDR3: TGTGCCAGCAGTGCGGACAGGGGCGCCACTGAAGCTTTCTTT. Translated, it gives CASSADRGATEAFF.

This clone was counted a single time. DNA of the CDR3: TGTGCCAGCAGCACAACAGGGGTCAGAGGCTACACCTTC. Translated, it gives CASSTTGVRGYTF. The genes are TRBV6-5 and TRBJ1-2; 7 bases line up with TRBD1. Germline V gene data show CDR1 as MNHEY and CDR2 as SVGAGI. The CDR3 extends over 13 amino acids. Trimming took 6 bases from V and 8 from J; bases not matched to a gene: 9.

The chain couples TRBV6-1 to TRBJ1-2, with D possibly being TRBD1 (5 bases). CDR3 length: 15 amino acids. Deletions cut 4 bases from V and 4 bases from J, with 16 bases between. The germline CDR1 and CDR2 sequences are MNHNS and SASEGT. The CDR3, as DNA: TGTGCCAGCAGTGCCACGGGAGGGGTGGGCTATGGCTACACCTTC. Residues: CASSATGGVGYGYTF.

V is TRBV12-5 and J is TRBJ1-5; D not resolved. Per the germline V gene, CDR1 is LGHNT and CDR2 is FRNRAP. Trimming took off 1 base at V and 1 base at J, with 8 bases between the two ends. There are 15 residues in the CDR3. The CDR3 bases are TGTGCTAGTGGTTTGGGGGATGGAAGCAATCAGCCCCAGCATTTT. Translated: CASGLGDGSNQPQHF.